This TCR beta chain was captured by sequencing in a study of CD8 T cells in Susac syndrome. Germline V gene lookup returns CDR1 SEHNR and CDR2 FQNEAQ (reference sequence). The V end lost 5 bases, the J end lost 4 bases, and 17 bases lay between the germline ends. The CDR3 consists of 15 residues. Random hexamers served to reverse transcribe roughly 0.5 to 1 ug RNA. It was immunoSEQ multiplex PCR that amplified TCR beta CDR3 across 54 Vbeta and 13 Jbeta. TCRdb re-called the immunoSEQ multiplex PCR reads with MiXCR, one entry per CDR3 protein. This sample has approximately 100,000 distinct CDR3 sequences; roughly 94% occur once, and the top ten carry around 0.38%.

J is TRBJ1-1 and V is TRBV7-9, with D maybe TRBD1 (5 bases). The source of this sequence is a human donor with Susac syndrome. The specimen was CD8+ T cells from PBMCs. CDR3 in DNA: TGTGCCAGCAGCACGGACACTAGAATGGTCACTGAAGCTTTCTTT. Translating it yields CASSTDTRMVTEAFF.